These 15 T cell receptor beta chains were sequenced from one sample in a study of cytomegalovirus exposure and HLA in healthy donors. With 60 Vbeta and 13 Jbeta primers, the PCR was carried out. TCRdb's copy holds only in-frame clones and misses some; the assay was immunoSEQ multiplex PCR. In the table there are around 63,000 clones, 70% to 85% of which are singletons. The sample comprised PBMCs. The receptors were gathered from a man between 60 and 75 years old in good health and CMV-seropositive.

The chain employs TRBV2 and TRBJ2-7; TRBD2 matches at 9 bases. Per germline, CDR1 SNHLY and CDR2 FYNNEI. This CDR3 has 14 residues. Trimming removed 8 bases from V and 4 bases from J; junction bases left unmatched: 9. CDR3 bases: TGTGCCAGCGGGGGGCTAGCGGGGAAATACGAGCAGTACTTC. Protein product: CASGGLAGKYEQYF.

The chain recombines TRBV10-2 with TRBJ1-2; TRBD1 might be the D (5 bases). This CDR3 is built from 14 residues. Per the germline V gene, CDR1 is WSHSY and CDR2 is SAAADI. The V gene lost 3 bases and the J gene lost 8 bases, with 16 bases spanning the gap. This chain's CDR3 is CASSDGGVWGGYTF. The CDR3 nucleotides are TGCGCCAGCAGTGATGGAGGGGTCTGGGGGGGCTACACCTTC.

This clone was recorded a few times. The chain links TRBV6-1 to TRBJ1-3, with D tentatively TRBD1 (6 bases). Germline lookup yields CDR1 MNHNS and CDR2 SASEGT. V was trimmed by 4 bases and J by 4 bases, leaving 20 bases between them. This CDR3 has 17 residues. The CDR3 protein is CASSGGLTGSGGNTIYF. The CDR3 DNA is TGTGCCAGCAGTGGAGGGTTAACAGGGAGTGGAGGAAACACCATATATTTT.

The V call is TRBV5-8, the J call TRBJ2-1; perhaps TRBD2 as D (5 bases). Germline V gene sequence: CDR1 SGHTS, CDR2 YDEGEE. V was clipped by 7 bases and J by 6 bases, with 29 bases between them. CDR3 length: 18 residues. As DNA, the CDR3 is TGTGCCAGCGGCCCTCGGCCTGCTAGCTCTGTCCGCCTCAATGAGCAGTTCTTC. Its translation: CASGPRPASSVRLNEQFF.

The CDR3 protein is CASSYQRGQGYEQYF. The CDR3 DNA is TGTGCCAGCAGTTACCAGCGCGGACAGGGCTACGAGCAGTACTTC. The chain carries TRBV6-6 and TRBJ2-7, with 8 nucleotides matching TRBD1. CDR3 length: 15 residues. V shed 2 bases and J 3 bases; nucleotides not matched to a gene: 6. CDR1 is MNHNY and CDR2 is SVGAGI in the germline V gene (reference sequence).

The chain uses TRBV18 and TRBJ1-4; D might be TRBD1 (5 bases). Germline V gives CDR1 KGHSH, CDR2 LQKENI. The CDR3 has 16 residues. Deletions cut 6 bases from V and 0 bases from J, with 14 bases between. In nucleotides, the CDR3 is TGTGCCAGCTCTCCATCCGGGGGGTCAACTAATGAAAAACTGTTTTTT. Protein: CASSPSGGSTNEKLFF.

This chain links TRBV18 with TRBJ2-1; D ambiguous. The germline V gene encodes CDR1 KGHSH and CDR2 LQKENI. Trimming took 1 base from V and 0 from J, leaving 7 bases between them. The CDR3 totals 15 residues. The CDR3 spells CASSPRGFSYNEQFF. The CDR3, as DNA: TGTGCCAGCTCACCACGAGGTTTCTCCTACAATGAGCAGTTCTTC.

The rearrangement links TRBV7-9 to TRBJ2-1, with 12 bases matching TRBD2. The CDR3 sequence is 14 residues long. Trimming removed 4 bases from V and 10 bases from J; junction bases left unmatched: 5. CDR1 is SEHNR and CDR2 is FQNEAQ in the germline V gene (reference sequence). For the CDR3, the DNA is TGTGCCAGCAGCTCCTGGACTAGCGGGGCGGAGCAGTTCTTC. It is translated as CASSSWTSGAEQFF.

CDR3 amino acids: CATSVRGGYEQYF. In nucleotides, the CDR3 is TGTGCCACCAGCGTACGGGGGGGCTACGAGCAGTACTTC. The chain carries TRBV15 and TRBJ2-7, with 8 nucleotides matching TRBD2. Germline V lookup: CDR1 LNHNV, CDR2 YYDKDF (reference sequence). The ends lost 5 bases at V and 3 bases at J; junction bases unmatched: 3. The CDR3 runs 13 residues.

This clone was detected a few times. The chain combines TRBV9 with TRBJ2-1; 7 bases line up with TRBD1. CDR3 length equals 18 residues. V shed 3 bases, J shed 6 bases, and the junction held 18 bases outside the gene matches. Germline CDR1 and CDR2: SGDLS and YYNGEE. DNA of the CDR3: TGTGCCAGCAGCGCCCTGGGTTTTAACAGGGGCAAAGGCAATGAGCAGTTCTTC. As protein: CASSALGFNRGKGNEQFF.

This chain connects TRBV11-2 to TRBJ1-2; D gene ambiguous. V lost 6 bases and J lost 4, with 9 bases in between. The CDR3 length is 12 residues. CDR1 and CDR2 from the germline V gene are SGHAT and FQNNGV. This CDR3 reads CASSLDFYGYTF. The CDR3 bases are TGTGCCAGCAGTCTAGACTTCTATGGCTACACCTTC.

The CDR3: CASSLRQLGTEAFF. CDR3 coding DNA: TGTGCCAGCAGCTTACGTCAGCTAGGCACTGAAGCTTTCTTT. V and J are TRBV11-3 and TRBJ1-1; D is uncertain. Trimming removed 2 bases from V and 4 bases from J, with 11 bases in between. This CDR3 has 14 residues. Per germline, CDR1 SGHNT and CDR2 YENEEA.

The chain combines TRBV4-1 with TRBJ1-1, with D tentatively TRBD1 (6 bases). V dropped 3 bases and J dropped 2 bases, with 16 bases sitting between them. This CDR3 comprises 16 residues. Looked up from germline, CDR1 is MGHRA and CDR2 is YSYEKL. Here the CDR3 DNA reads TGCGCCAGCAGCCATTTACTGAGGGGGTTAAACACTGAAGCTTTCTTT. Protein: CASSHLLRGLNTEAFF.

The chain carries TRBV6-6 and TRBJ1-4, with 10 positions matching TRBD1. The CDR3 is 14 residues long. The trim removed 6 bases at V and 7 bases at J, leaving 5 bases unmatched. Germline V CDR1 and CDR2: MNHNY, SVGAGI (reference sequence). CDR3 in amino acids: CASSRQGAAEKLFF. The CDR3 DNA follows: TGTGCCAGCAGCAGACAGGGGGCTGCTGAAAAACTGTTTTTT.

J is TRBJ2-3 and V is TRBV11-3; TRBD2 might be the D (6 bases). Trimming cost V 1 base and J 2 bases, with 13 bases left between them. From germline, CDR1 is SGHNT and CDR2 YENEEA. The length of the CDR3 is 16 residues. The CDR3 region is CASSLGLGGATDTQYF. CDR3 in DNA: TGTGCCAGCAGCTTAGGGCTCGGAGGGGCCACAGATACGCAGTATTTT.